The next 15 T cell receptor beta chains were all read from a single sample in a study of blood T cells in healthy people across ages (dated by TCRdb to 2014 to 2015). Library generation was performed with 5' RACE. A second roughly 6 to 11 cycle PCR used a sample-barcoded 5' primer and a J-beta primer mix. The raw public data were reprocessed by TCRdb itself: fastp quality trimming at Q25, MiXCR clonotype calling, in-frame beta chains only. Under each unique CDR3 protein, matching rows form one entry showing the most common genes and DNA. This sample holds over 1,500,000 distinct CDR3 sequences; approximately 40% were observed only once. The ten largest clones take up 23% of the sample. What was sequenced was blood. Receptor source: a human donor in good health.

CDR3 protein: CASTTAGDTEAFF. The CDR3 nucleotides read TGTGCCAGCACTACTGCAGGGGACACTGAAGCTTTCTTT. The chain is built from TRBV12-3 or TRBV12-4 and TRBJ1-1; weak D call: TRBD1 (6 bases). This CDR3 has 13 residues. Trimming pared 7 bases from V and 3 bases from J, leaving 12 bases between.

This clonotype was picked up a small number of times. The J gene is TRBJ1-1, the V gene TRBV20-1; 11 nucleotides line up with TRBD1. The trim removed 6 bases at V and 8 bases at J, leaving 5 bases unmatched. In germline, CDR1 is DFQATT, CDR2 SNEGSKA (reference sequence). This CDR3 comprises 12 residues. The CDR3, as DNA: TGCAGTGCATCCCGGGACAGGGGGGAAGCTTTCTTT. Encoded protein: CSASRDRGEAFF.

This chain connects TRBV6-2 or TRBV6-3 to TRBJ2-3; D unclear. The CDR3 loop spans 16 amino acids. The germline V gene encodes CDR1 MNHEY and CDR2 SVGEGT. V was pared by 7 bases and J by 2 bases, with 19 bases between. The CDR3 nucleotides read TGTGCCAGCATACCGGCCCGTGGGATCCCCACAGATACGCAGTATTTT. Amino acids: CASIPARGIPTDTQYF.

This rearrangement joins TRBV5-1 to TRBJ2-7, with no clear D. Germline values: CDR1 SGHRS, CDR2 YFSETQ. The CDR3 is made up of 16 amino acids. Trimming took off 1 base at V and 1 base at J, with 15 bases between the two ends. CDR3 coding DNA: TGCGCCAGCAGCTTGACCCCTGCGACCATTTCCTACGAGCAGTACTTC. It codes for CASSLTPATISYEQYF.

The sample holds many counts of this clonotype. The chain couples TRBV20-1 to TRBJ2-1, with 10 bases matching TRBD1. The CDR3 runs to 14 residues. Per the germline V gene, CDR1 is DFQATT and CDR2 is SNEGSKA (reference sequence). After removal of 5 bases from V and 9 bases from J, the junction contained 10 bases not matched to a gene. The CDR3 sequence is CSAAGTGDSGEQFF. DNA for the CDR3: TGCAGTGCTGCCGGGACAGGGGATAGCGGTGAGCAGTTCTTC.

This chain links TRBV27 with TRBJ2-7; TRBD1 agrees at 9 bases. V lost 6 bases, J lost 7 bases, and 4 bases stayed unmatched. CDR1 is MNHEY, CDR2 SMNVEV, per germline (reference sequence). The CDR3 contains 12 residues. The CDR3 protein is CASSHRGQEQYF. CDR3 coding DNA: TGTGCCAGCAGCCACAGGGGGCAAGAGCAGTACTTC.

The chain joins TRBV28 to TRBJ2-4; D remains unclear. The J call may be incorrect, as the DNA end agrees better with TRBJ2-7. Germline-derived CDR1 and CDR2 are MDHEN and SYDVKM. The CDR3 loop spans 13 amino acids. DNA for the CDR3: TGTGCCAGCAGTCGGATCTGGGACTACGAGCAGTACTTC. Its translation: CASSRIWDYEQYF.

The chain couples TRBV7-9 to TRBJ2-5; D perhaps matches TRBD1 (5 bases). Trimming removed 2 bases at V and 4 bases at J, with 17 bases between. The CDR3 spans 16 residues. Germline CDR1 and CDR2: SEHNR and FQNEAQ (reference sequence). In DNA form, the CDR3 reads TGTGCCAGCAGCTTACCGTCCCAGGGTAGTGCAGAGACCCAGTACTTC. Translated, it gives CASSLPSQGSAETQYF.

This clonotype was counted many times. The chain is built from TRBV28 and TRBJ2-5; TRBD2 might be the D (6 bases). Germline V gene lookup returns CDR1 MDHEN and CDR2 SYDVKM. This CDR3 region has 15 residues. V lost 1 base to trimming and J lost 5 bases, with 14 bases between them. CDR3 in amino acids: CASSLFQGGGETQYF. CDR3 nucleotide sequence: TGTGCCAGCAGTTTATTTCAGGGAGGAGGCGAGACCCAGTACTTC.

The V and J genes are TRBV20-1 and TRBJ2-5; TRBD1 agrees at 9 bases. Germline-derived CDR1 and CDR2 are DFQATT and SNEGSKA (reference sequence). Trimming removed 3 bases from V and 5 bases from J; junction bases left unmatched: 4. The CDR3 has 13 residues. CDR3 coding DNA: TGCAGTGCTAGTAACAGGGGGCTCGAGACCCAGTACTTC. Protein: CSASNRGLETQYF.

The chain employs TRBV5-8 and TRBJ1-2; TRBD1 agrees at 8 bases. The germline CDR1 and CDR2 sequences are SGHTS and YDEGEE. V dropped 9 bases and J dropped 2; count of bases not matched to a gene: 6. This CDR3 comprises 13 residues. The CDR3 loop reads CANPTGANYGYTF. The CDR3, as DNA: TGTGCCAATCCGACAGGGGCGAACTATGGCTACACCTTC. Variable domain in full (rest from reference TRBV5-8 and TRBJ1-2): EAGVTQSPTHLIKTRGQQATLRCSPISGHTSVYWYQQALGLGLQFLLWYDEGEERNRGNFPPRFSGRQFPNYSSELNVNALELEDSALYLCANPTGANYGYTFGSGTRLTVV.

In its sample, this clonotype was seen a few times. The V and J genes are TRBV7-2 and TRBJ2-5, with D perhaps TRBD1 (5 bases). The DNA end lines up better with TRBJ2-7; the J call may be wrong. The germline gives CDR1 SGHTA, CDR2 FQGNSA. The CDR3 sequence is 12 residues long. The DNA of the CDR3 is TGTGCCAGCAGCCCCCAGGGCCTCGAGCAGTACTTC. Translation gives CASSPQGLEQYF.

This clonotype was picked up many times. It may be a read error: a sequence one base away is much more abundant. This chain connects TRBV7-2 to TRBJ1-2; D unclear. The CDR3 covers 14 residues. The V and J ends lost 4 bases and 2 bases respectively, with 11 bases between them. The germline V gene encodes CDR1 SGHTA and CDR2 FQGNSA. This chain's CDR3 is CASSCASGNYGYTF. The CDR3 nucleotides are TGTGCCAGCAGCTGTGCGTCCGGGAACTATGGCTACACCTTC.

The chain is built from TRBV20-1 and TRBJ1-6; D perhaps matches TRBD1 (6 bases). This CDR3 comprises 17 residues. The ends were cut back, 2 bases at V and 0 bases at J, with 14 bases in the middle. In germline, CDR1 is DFQATT, CDR2 SNEGSKA (reference sequence). This CDR3 is CSARPGQLSSYNSPLHF. CDR3 nucleotides: TGCAGTGCTAGACCCGGACAGCTAAGCTCCTATAATTCACCCCTCCACTTT.

This rearrangement joins TRBV29-1 to TRBJ1-2; no clear D. The CDR3 length is 10 residues. The germline CDR1 and CDR2 sequences are SQVTM and ANQGSEA. CDR3: CATEGYGYTF. CDR3 in DNA: TGCGCAACGGAGGGCTATGGCTACACCTTC.